A selection of T cell receptor beta chains follows, all from one sample in a study of identical twins. TCRdb called the 5' RACE reads again in MiXCR, with one record for every CDR3 protein. The sample shows some 630,000 distinct CDR3 sequences, about 7.6% of them seen only once. The same sample was also used in a study of yellow fever vaccine responses in identical twins.

What was sequenced was PBMCs. These receptors originate from a woman between 18 and 29 years old in good health. The CDR3 runs from the conserved cysteine through the conserved F or W. D genes are given only for firm matches. Size is stated for part of the rows, as once, few or many counts, or as a class when the clone is expanded.

V: TRBV4-1; size: NA; D: TRBD1; J: TRBJ2-3; DNA: TGCGCCAGCAGCCAAACCTGGACAGGGGTCACAGATACGCAGTATTTT; CDR3: CASSQTWTGVTDTQYF
V: TRBV5-1; size: NA; D: NA; J: TRBJ1-6; DNA: TGCGCCAGCAGCCTCACCGTTGGGTCACCCCTCCACTTT; CDR3: CASSLTVGSPLHF
V: TRBV7-9; size: few; D: NA; J: TRBJ1-2; DNA: TGTGCCAGCAGCGCCCGGGACGGCGGGTATGGCTACACCTTC; CDR3: CASSARDGGYGYTF
V: TRBV4-1; size: many; D: TRBD2; J: TRBJ2-1; DNA: TGCGCCAGCAGCGTAGCGGGAGTGCGAAATGAGCAGTTCTTC; CDR3: CASSVAGVRNEQFF
V: TRBV20-1; size: few; D: TRBD2; J: TRBJ2-2; DNA: TGCAGTATTGGCGTTGCGGGGGGCACCGGGGAGCTGTTTTTT; CDR3: CSIGVAGGTGELFF
V: TRBV7-9; size: NA; D: TRBD2; J: TRBJ2-5; DNA: TGTGCCAGCAGCTTAGCACCGGCGGGGGTTGAGACCCAGTACTTC; CDR3: CASSLAPAGVETQYF
V: TRBV18; size: NA; D: NA; J: TRBJ1-2; DNA: TGTGCCAGCTCACAGACCGGGGACGATTCCTATGGCTACACCTTC; CDR3: CASSQTGDDSYGYTF
V: TRBV20-1; size: few; D: TRBD1; J: TRBJ1-2; DNA: TGCAGTGCTAGAGAGGGCAGGGGGCGTTATGGCTACACCTTC; CDR3: CSAREGRGRYGYTF
V: TRBV12-3/TRBV12-4; size: NA; D: TRBD1; J: TRBJ1-2; DNA: TGTGCCAGCAGTTTTGGGGGACAGGGGTATGGCTACACCTTC; CDR3: CASSFGGQGYGYTF
V: TRBV24-1; size: NA; D: TRBD2; J: TRBJ2-3; DNA: TGTGCCACCCGGAGCGGGAGGAGTACAGATACGCAGTATTTT; CDR3: CATRSGRSTDTQYF
V: TRBV6-2/TRBV6-3; size: NA; D: NA; J: TRBJ2-5; DNA: TGTGCCAGCAGTTGGGTCCCGACCCAAGAGACCCAGTACTTC; CDR3: CASSWVPTQETQYF
V: TRBV7-9; size: many; D: NA; J: TRBJ1-1; DNA: TGTGCCAGCAGTTTAGAAAGAGTGGGGCTCACTGAAGCTTTCTTT; CDR3: CASSLERVGLTEAFF
V: TRBV12-3/TRBV12-4; size: many; D: NA; J: TRBJ2-3; DNA: TGTGCCAGCAGTTTAGAAATAACGGCAGATACGCAGTATTTT; CDR3: CASSLEITADTQYF
V: TRBV12-3/TRBV12-4; size: many; D: NA; J: TRBJ1-5; DNA: TGTGCCAGCGGGCAAATGGGGAGCAATCAGCCCCAGCATTTT; CDR3: CASGQMGSNQPQHF
V: TRBV11-1; size: NA; D: TRBD1; J: TRBJ2-2; DNA: TGTGCCAGCAGCGACCGCACCGACAGGGATCCCACCGGGGAGCTGTTTTTT; CDR3: CASSDRTDRDPTGELFF
V: TRBV4-1; size: NA; D: TRBD2; J: TRBJ2-7; DNA: TGCGCCAGCAGCCAAGAGCGGGGGTACTCCTACGAGCAGTACTTC; CDR3: CASSQERGYSYEQYF
V: TRBV12-3/TRBV12-4; size: many; D: TRBD1; J: TRBJ1-1; DNA: TGTGCCAGCAGACGGACAGGAGCCATGAACACTGAAGCTTTCTTT; CDR3: CASRRTGAMNTEAFF
V: TRBV28; size: NA; D: NA; J: TRBJ2-4; DNA: TGTGCCAGCAGTGTTGGACAAGGAAACATTCAGTACTTC; CDR3: CASSVGQGNIQYF
V: TRBV20-1; size: NA; D: TRBD2; J: TRBJ2-1; DNA: TGCAGTGCCCAGAGGCCTAGCGGGAGTTCCTACAATGAGCAGTTCTTC; CDR3: CSAQRPSGSSYNEQFF
V: TRBV20-1; size: few; D: NA; J: TRBJ2-4; DNA: TGCAGTGCTAGAAGCCCAGGGGACATTCAGTACTTC; CDR3: CSARSPGDIQYF
V: TRBV7-7; size: many; D: TRBD2; J: TRBJ2-5; DNA: TGTGCCAGCAGTCGGACTAGCGGGGGGCAGACCCAGTACTTC; CDR3: CASSRTSGGQTQYF
V: TRBV10-3; size: NA; D: NA; J: TRBJ2-7; DNA: TGTGCCATCAGTGGGGCTGAGATGGGCCTCTACGAGCAGTACTTC; CDR3: CAISGAEMGLYEQYF
V: TRBV11-2; size: NA; D: NA; J: TRBJ1-2; DNA: TGTGCCAGCAGCTTAGATGGGGCAGGGGAAGGCTACACCTTC; CDR3: CASSLDGAGEGYTF
V: TRBV4-1; size: few; D: TRBD2; J: TRBJ2-3; DNA: TGCGCCAGCAGCCAGGTTGGGGCGGGAGGGCTGCATACGCAGTATTTT; CDR3: CASSQVGAGGLHTQYF
V: TRBV4-2; size: NA; D: TRBD2; J: TRBJ2-1; DNA: TGTGCCAGCAGCCTAAGAGCCGCGCCGGGACTAGCGGGGGGACATAGCTCCTACAATGAGCAGTTCTTC; CDR3: CASSLRAAPGLAGGHSSYNEQFF
V: TRBV20-1; size: NA; D: TRBD2; J: TRBJ2-3; DNA: TGCAGTGCCGGGGGCGGGAGGGGCCCAGATACGCAGTATTTT; CDR3: CSAGGGRGPDTQYF
V: TRBV2; size: NA; D: NA; J: TRBJ2-6; DNA: TGTGCCAGCAACTCGGACCGTATCTCTGGGGCCAACGTCCTGACTTTC; CDR3: CASNSDRISGANVLTF
V: TRBV24-1; size: NA; D: NA; J: TRBJ2-7; DNA: TGTGCCACCAGTGACGGGCAGAGCTACGAGCAGTACTTC; CDR3: CATSDGQSYEQYF
V: TRBV6-1; size: NA; D: NA; J: TRBJ2-1; DNA: TGTGCCAGCAGTCCGGGATTCCTGGTGGAGCAGTTCTTC; CDR3: CASSPGFLVEQFF
V: TRBV3-1; size: few; D: NA; J: TRBJ1-5; DNA: TGTGCCAGCAGCCAAACGGCGGGAGACAATCAGCCCCAGCATTTT; CDR3: CASSQTAGDNQPQHF
V: TRBV4-1; size: many; D: NA; J: TRBJ2-5; DNA: TGCGCCAGCAGCCAAGATAGGTTAGGGGGGGGGGTTTGGTACCAAGAGACCCAGTACTTC; CDR3: CASSQDRLGGGVWYQETQYF
V: TRBV7-9; size: NA; D: NA; J: TRBJ2-5; DNA: TGTGCCAGCAGCCCGCTTGGGTTGGTAGGCCAAGAGACCCAGTACTTC; CDR3: CASSPLGLVGQETQYF
V: TRBV14; size: many; D: NA; J: TRBJ2-3; DNA: TGTGCCAGCAGCCGGAGACTAGATCCCACAGATACGCAGTATTTT; CDR3: CASSRRLDPTDTQYF
V: TRBV7-9; size: NA; D: NA; J: TRBJ1-4; DNA: TGTGCCAGCAGCTTAGATGCAAAGCCTAATGAAAAACTGTTTTTT; CDR3: CASSLDAKPNEKLFF
V: TRBV18; size: many; D: NA; J: TRBJ2-5; DNA: TGTGCCAGCTCACCACCGGGTAGCCAAGAGACCCAGTACTTC; CDR3: CASSPPGSQETQYF
V: TRBV7-3; size: NA; D: NA; J: TRBJ2-1; DNA: TGTGCCAGCAGCTTAACCGACAGGCGTGAGCAGTTCTTC; CDR3: CASSLTDRREQFF
V: TRBV7-9; size: NA; D: NA; J: TRBJ2-3; DNA: TGTGCCAGCAGCTTAGGTCAGGGTACGCAGTATTTT; CDR3: CASSLGQGTQYF
V: TRBV4-1; size: NA; D: NA; J: TRBJ2-5; DNA: TGCGCCAGCAGCCAAGAGGGGGGACGGGAGACCCAGTACTTC; CDR3: CASSQEGGRETQYF
V: TRBV5-1; size: many; D: TRBD1; J: TRBJ1-5; DNA: TGCGCCAGCAGCGCCGGGACAGGGGGCGGTCAGCCCCAGCATTTT; CDR3: CASSAGTGGGQPQHF
V: TRBV5-1; size: NA; D: TRBD1; J: TRBJ2-3; DNA: TGCGCCAGCAGCACATGGGACAGTAGCACAGATACGCAGTATTTT; CDR3: CASSTWDSSTDTQYF
V: TRBV20-1; size: many; D: NA; J: TRBJ1-1; DNA: TGCAGTGCTAGACCGGCGGGACAAGGTTTATTCACTGAAGCTTTCTTT; CDR3: CSARPAGQGLFTEAFF
V: TRBV18; size: NA; D: NA; J: TRBJ1-1; DNA: TGTGCCAGCTCACCAGTAAGGGGTGAAGCTTTCTTT; CDR3: CASSPVRGEAFF
V: TRBV20-1; size: NA; D: NA; J: TRBJ2-7; DNA: TGCAGTGCTTGGGGGGGACAGGTCTCCTACGAGCAGTACTTC; CDR3: CSAWGGQVSYEQYF
V: TRBV6-1; size: many; D: NA; J: TRBJ2-2; DNA: TGTGCCAGCAGAGCAGGGCTCACCGGGGAGCTGTTTTTT; CDR3: CASRAGLTGELFF
V: TRBV11-1; size: few; D: TRBD2; J: TRBJ2-7; DNA: TGTGCCAGCAGCTCCGCGGGAGGGGCAGGATCCTACGAGCAGTACTTC; CDR3: CASSSAGGAGSYEQYF
V: TRBV24-1; size: many; D: NA; J: TRBJ2-5; DNA: TGTGCCACCAGTGATTTGCGGCAGGGCGCAGAGACCCAGTACTTC; CDR3: CATSDLRQGAETQYF
V: TRBV20-1; size: NA; D: TRBD1; J: TRBJ1-2; DNA: TGCAGTGCTCCCGGGACAGCCGGATCCTATGGCTACACCTTC; CDR3: CSAPGTAGSYGYTF
V: TRBV20-1; size: many; D: NA; J: TRBJ1-4; DNA: TGCAGTGCTAGAAATGGGGAAAAACTGTTTTTT; CDR3: CSARNGEKLFF
V: TRBV29-1; size: NA; D: NA; J: TRBJ1-3; DNA: TGCAGCGTTGAACCCCAGATTGGAAACACCATATATTTT; CDR3: CSVEPQIGNTIYF
V: TRBV28; size: NA; D: TRBD1; J: TRBJ2-7; DNA: TGTGCCAGCAGTATACCGGACAGGTTCACCTACGAGCAGTACTTC; CDR3: CASSIPDRFTYEQYF
V: TRBV18; size: NA; D: TRBD2; J: TRBJ2-1; DNA: TGTGCCAGCTCACCCCCGGGACTAGCGACGAGTGAGCAGTTCTTC; CDR3: CASSPPGLATSEQFF